This TCR beta chain derives from a study of cytomegalovirus exposure and HLA in healthy donors. Study-level information: Among over 350 genotyped donors, about 80% fell in the Caucasian-associated ancestry cluster. General study findings and limits: Later analysis revealed greater clonal expansion in HLA-associated TCR beta chains than in equally common others.

The study ran its PCR with 60 Vbeta and 13 Jbeta primers. Some clones are missing from TCRdb's copy, which holds only in-frame ones; the method was immunoSEQ multiplex PCR. The sample consists of 170,000 or so clones, approximately 80% of them appearing once. V lost 3 bases, J lost 8 bases, and 17 bases lay in between. This CDR3 is built from 15 residues. Germline CDR1 reads KGHSH; CDR2 reads LQKENI. Notes on this clone: Its antigen is unknown.

Sequenced sample: PBMCs. This receptor was identified in a woman aged 45 to 65 in good health and CMV-seropositive. The chain recombines TRBV18 with TRBJ1-5; D call uncertain. The DNA for the CDR3 is TGTGCCAGCTCACCCATGGGGAGGGAGAAGGAGCCCCAGCATTTT. Amino acid sequence: CASSPMGREKEPQHF.